This T cell receptor (beta chain) was profiled in a study of regulatory T cells in long-lasting Graves disease. The CDR3 loop spans 16 amino acids. CDR1 is MNHEY and CDR2 is SVGAGI in the germline V gene. Trimming left V 0 bases short and J 6 bases short, with 15 bases between. Time point indicated: newly diagnosed GD, antithyroid drugs for less than 3 months. The TCR library used RNA extracted from PBMCs. This clonotype was counted many times. Arm-PCR with iRepertoire HTBI primers amplified the CDR3 regions for these TCR beta libraries. A single record per CDR3 protein comes from TCRdb applying MiXCR to the multiplex PCR reads. The sample shows under 700,000 distinct CDR3 sequences, approximately 16% of them seen only once. The sample was also linked to a second study, of T cells in Graves' hyperthyroidism and ophthalmopathy. This second study notes: These patients, aged 18 to 65, had recently diagnosed hyperthyroidism lasting under 2 months. A first-round RT-PCR of the TCR CDR3 used the HTBI primer set.

The source material was peripheral blood mononuclear cells (PBMCs), sampled at new diagnosis, from a patient treated with antithyroid drugs. The chain links TRBV6-5 to TRBJ1-5; D may be TRBD1 (6 bases). The sequence derives from a woman aged 35 to 59 with Graves disease. The CDR3 sequence: CASSYSSGVPGQPQHF. In DNA form, the CDR3 reads TGTGCCAGCAGTTACTCGTCAGGGGTTCCAGGTCAGCCCCAGCATTTT.